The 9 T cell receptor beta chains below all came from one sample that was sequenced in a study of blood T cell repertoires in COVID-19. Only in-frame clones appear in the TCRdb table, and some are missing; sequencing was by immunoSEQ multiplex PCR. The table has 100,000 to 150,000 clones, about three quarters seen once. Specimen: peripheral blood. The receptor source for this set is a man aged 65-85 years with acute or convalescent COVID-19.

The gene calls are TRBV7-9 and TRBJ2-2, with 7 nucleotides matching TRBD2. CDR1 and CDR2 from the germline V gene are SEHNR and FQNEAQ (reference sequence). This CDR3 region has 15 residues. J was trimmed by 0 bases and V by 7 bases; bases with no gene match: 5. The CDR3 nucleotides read TGTGCCAGCACCCCGGGGGGAACGAACACCGGGGAGCTGTTTTTT. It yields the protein CASTPGGTNTGELFF.

The CDR3 DNA is TGTGCCAGCAGCAAGGGACAGGAATACAATGAGCAGTTCTTC. It encodes CASSKGQEYNEQFF. The rearrangement joins TRBV3-1 (or the pseudogene TRBV3-2) to TRBJ2-1, with TRBD1 matching 8 bases. V gave up 5 bases and J gave up 4 bases; unmatched junction bases: 4. Germline V gene sequence: CDR1 LGHDT, CDR2 YNNKEL (reference sequence). The CDR3 has 14 residues.

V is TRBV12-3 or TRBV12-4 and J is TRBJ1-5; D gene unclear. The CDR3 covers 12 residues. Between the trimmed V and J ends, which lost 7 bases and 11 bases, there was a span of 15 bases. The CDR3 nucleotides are TGTGCCAGCATAGGCGGGCTTGGGGCCCAGCATTTT. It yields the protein CASIGGLGAQHF.

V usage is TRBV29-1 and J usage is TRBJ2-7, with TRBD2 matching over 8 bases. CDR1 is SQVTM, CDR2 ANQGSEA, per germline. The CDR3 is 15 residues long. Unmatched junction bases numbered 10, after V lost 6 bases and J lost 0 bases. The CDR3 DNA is TGCAGCGTCCGGGGGGGAGCGGCAAGCTCCTACGAGCAGTACTTC. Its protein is CSVRGGAASSYEQYF.

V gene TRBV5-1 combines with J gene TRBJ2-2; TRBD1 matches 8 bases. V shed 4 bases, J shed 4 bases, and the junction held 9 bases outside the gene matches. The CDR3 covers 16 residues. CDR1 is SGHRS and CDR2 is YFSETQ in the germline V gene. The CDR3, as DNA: TGCGCCAGCAGCCAAGGACAGGGCCGTGGCACCGGGGAGCTGTTTTTT. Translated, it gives CASSQGQGRGTGELFF.

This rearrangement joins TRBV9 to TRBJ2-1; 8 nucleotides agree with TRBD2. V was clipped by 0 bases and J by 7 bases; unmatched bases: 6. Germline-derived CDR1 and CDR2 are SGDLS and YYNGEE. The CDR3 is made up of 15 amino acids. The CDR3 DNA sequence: TGTGCCAGCAGCGTAGGAACGGGAGGGTTAAATGAGCAGTTCTTC. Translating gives CASSVGTGGLNEQFF. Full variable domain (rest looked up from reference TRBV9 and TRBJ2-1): DSGVTQTPKHLITATGQRVTLRCSPRSGDLSVYWYQQSLDQGLQFLIQYYNGEERAKGNILERFSAQQFPDLHSELNLSSLELGDSALYFCASSVGTGGLNEQFFGPGTRLTVL.

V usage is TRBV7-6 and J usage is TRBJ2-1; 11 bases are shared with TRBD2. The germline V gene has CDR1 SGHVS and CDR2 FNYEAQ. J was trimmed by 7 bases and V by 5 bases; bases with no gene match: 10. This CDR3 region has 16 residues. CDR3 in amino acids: CASSPSTSGRRNEQFF. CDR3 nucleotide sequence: TGTGCCAGCAGCCCCAGCACTAGCGGGAGACGAAATGAGCAGTTCTTC.

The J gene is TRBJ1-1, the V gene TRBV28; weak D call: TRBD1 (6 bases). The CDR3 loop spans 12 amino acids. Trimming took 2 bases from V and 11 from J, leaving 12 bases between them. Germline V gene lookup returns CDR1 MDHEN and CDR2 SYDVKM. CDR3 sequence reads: CASSLRERGAFF. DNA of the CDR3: TGTGCCAGCAGTTTAAGGGAGAGGGGGGCTTTCTTT. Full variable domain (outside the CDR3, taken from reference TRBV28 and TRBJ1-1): DVKVTQSSRYLVKRTGEKVFLECVQDMDHENMFWYRQDPGLGLRLIYFSYDVKMKEKGDIPEGYSVSREKKERFSLILESASTNQTSMYLCASSLRERGAFFGQGTRLTVV.

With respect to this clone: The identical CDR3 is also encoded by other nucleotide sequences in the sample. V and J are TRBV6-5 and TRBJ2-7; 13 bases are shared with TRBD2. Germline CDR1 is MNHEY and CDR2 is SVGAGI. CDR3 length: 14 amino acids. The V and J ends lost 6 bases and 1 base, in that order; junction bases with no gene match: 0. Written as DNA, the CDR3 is TGTGCCAGCAGACTAGCGGGGGGGTCCTACGAGCAGTACTTC. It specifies CASRLAGGSYEQYF.